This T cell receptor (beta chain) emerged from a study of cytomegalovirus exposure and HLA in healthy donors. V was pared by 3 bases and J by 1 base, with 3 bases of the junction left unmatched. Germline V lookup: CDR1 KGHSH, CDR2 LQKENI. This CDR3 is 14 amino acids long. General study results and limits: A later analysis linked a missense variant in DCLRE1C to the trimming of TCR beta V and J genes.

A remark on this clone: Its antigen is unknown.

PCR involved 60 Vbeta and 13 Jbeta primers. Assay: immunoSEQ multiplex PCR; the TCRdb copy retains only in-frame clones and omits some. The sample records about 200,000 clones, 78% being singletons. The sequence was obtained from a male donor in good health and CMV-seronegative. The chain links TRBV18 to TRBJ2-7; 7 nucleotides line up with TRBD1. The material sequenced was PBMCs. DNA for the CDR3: TGTGCCAGCTCACCTCGGGACAGATCCTACGAGCAGTACTTC. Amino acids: CASSPRDRSYEQYF.